This T cell receptor beta chain was retrieved from a study of blood T cell repertoires in COVID-19. Data came from immunoSEQ multiplex PCR; TCRdb stores just in-frame clones and leaves some out. The sample shows around 11,000 clones, nearly 90% of them seen only once. This CDR3 spans 14 amino acids. V lost 5 bases and J lost 5, with 13 bases in between. CDR1 is SGHVS, CDR2 FQNEAQ, per germline. The chain couples TRBV7-8 to TRBJ2-1; D is unclear. The sample taken for sequencing was peripheral blood. The sequence derives from a man aged 25-45 years with active or convalescent COVID-19. The CDR3 bases are TGTGCCAGCAGCCGAGCGATGGGCCACAATGAGCAGTTCTTC. Translated: CASSRAMGHNEQFF.